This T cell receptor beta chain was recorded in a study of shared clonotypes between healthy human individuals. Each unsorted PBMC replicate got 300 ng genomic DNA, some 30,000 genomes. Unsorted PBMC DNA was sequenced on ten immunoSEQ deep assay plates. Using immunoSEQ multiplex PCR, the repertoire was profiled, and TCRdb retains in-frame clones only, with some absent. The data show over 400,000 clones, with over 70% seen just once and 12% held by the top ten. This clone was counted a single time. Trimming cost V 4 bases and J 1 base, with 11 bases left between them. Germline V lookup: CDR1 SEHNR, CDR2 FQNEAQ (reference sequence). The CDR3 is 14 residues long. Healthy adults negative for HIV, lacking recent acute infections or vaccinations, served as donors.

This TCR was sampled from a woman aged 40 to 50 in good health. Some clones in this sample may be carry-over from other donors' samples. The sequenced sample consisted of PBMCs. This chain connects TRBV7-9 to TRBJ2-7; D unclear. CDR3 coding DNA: TGTGCCAGCAGCTCCCGCCCGGAGTCCTACGAGCAGTACTTC. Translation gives CASSSRPESYEQYF. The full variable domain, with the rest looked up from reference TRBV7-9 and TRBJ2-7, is DTGVSQNPRHKITKRGQNVTFRCDPISEHNRLYWYRQTLGQGPEFLTYFQNEAQLEKSRLLSDRFSAERPKGSFSTLEIQRTEQGDSAMYLCASSSRPESYEQYFGPGTRLTVT.